This T cell receptor beta chain was observed in a study of blood T cell repertoires in COVID-19. Study summary: Acute and convalescent COVID-19 samples came from the United States, Italy and Spain. T cells, B-cell-depleted T cells, or PBMCs supplied cDNA or gDNA.

Authors' analysis steps: Reference gene primer amplification in the assay estimated nucleated cell counts. Assay: immunoSEQ multiplex PCR; the TCRdb copy retains only in-frame clones and omits some. That table furnishes V, J and clone size, whereas the DNA furnished D and trimming. In the table there are 45,000 to 65,000 clones, approximately 82% of which are singletons. The V segment lost 3 bases and the J segment 7 bases; nucleotides outside the gene matches: 5. Germline-derived CDR1 and CDR2 are MNHNS and SASEGT. The length of the CDR3 is 15 residues. The sequencing input was peripheral blood. The J gene is TRBJ1-4, the V gene TRBV6-1, with 10 positions matching TRBD1. This TCR was sampled from a man aged 55-75 years with acute or convalescent COVID-19. The CDR3 nucleotides read TGTGCCAGCAGTGATCCCGGGACAGGGGCTGAAAAACTGTTTTTT. This sequence encodes CASSDPGTGAEKLFF.